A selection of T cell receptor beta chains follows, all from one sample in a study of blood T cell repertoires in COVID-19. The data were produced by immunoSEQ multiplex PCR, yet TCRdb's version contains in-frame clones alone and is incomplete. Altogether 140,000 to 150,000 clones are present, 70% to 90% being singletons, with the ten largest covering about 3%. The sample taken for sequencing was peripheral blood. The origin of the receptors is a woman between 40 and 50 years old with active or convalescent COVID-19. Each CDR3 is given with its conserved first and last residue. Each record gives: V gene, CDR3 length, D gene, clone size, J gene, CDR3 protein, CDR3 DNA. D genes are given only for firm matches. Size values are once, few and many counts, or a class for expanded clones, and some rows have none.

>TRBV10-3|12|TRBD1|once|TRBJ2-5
CAIGQGAETQYF
TGTGCCATCGGGCAGGGGGCGGAGACCCAGTACTTC
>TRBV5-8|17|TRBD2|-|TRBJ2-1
CASSSRISGRGFNEQFF
TGTGCCAGCAGCTCTAGGATAAGCGGGAGAGGCTTCAATGAGCAGTTCTTC
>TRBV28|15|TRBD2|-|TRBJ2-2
CASSLGEGHTGELFF
TGTGCCAGCAGTTTAGGGGAGGGGCACACCGGGGAGCTGTTTTTT
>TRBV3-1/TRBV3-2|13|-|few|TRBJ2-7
CASSRQAYYEQYF
TGTGCCAGCAGCCGACAGGCCTACTACGAGCAGTACTTC
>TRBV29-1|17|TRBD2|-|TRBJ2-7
CSVAGRGGLPGSYEQYF
TGCAGCGTTGCTGGTCGGGGGGGGTTACCTGGCTCCTACGAGCAGTACTTC
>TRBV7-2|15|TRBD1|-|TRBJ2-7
CASSGGQGESYEQYF
TGTGCCAGCAGCGGGGGACAGGGGGAGTCATACGAGCAGTACTTC
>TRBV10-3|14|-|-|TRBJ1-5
CATGGRDSNQPQHF
TGTGCCACCGGGGGGAGGGACAGCAATCAGCCCCAGCATTTT
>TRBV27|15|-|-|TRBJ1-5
CASSFITGYNQPQHF
TGTGCCAGCAGTTTCATAACAGGCTACAATCAGCCCCAGCATTTT
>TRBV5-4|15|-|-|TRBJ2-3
CASSPLSETRDTQYF
TGTGCCAGCAGCCCCCTTTCGGAGACGAGGGATACGCAGTATTTT
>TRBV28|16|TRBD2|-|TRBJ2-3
CASSLGQGGSTDTQYF
TGTGCCAGCAGTTTGGGGCAGGGAGGGAGCACAGATACGCAGTATTTT
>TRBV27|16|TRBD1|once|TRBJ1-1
CASSTFWVGQVTEAFF
TGTGCCAGCAGTACTTTTTGGGTCGGACAGGTGACTGAAGCTTTCTTT
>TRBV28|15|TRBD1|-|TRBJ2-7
CASSHGTGAPGEQYF
TGTGCCAGCAGTCACGGGACAGGGGCCCCGGGCGAGCAGTACTTC
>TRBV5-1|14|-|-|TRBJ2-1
CASSPRAVGDEQFF
TGCGCCAGCAGTCCCAGGGCTGTAGGTGATGAGCAGTTCTTC
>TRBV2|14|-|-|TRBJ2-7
CASRGDRNTYEQYF
TGTGCCAGCAGGGGCGACAGAAATACCTACGAGCAGTACTTC
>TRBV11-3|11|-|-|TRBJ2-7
CASSLSGEQYF
TGTGCCAGCAGCCTTTCGGGTGAGCAGTACTTC
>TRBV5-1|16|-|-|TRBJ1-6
CASSEQTQGGGSPLHF
TGCGCCAGCAGCGAACAGACACAGGGAGGGGGTTCACCCCTCCACTTT
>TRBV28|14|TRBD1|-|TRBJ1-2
CASRNPDRVYGYTF
TGTGCCAGCAGAAACCCGGACAGGGTCTATGGCTACACCTTC
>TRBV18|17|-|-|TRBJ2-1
CASSPPHSTDSYNEQFF
TGTGCCAGCTCACCACCGCACAGCACAGACTCCTACAATGAGCAGTTCTTC
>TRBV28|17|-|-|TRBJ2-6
CASSLRKLASGANVLTF
TGTGCCAGCAGTTTAAGAAAATTAGCCTCTGGGGCCAACGTCCTGACTTTC
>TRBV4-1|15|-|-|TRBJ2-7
CASSQGLGSSYEQYF
TGCGCCAGCAGCCAGGGTCTCGGGAGCTCCTACGAGCAGTACTTC
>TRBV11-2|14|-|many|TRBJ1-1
CASSLVGAGTEAFF
TGTGCCAGCAGCTTAGTGGGGGCCGGCACTGAAGCTTTCTTT
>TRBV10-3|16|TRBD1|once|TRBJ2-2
CAISEGTEIGTGELFF
TGTGCCATCAGTGAGGGGACAGAGATAGGCACCGGGGAGCTGTTTTTT
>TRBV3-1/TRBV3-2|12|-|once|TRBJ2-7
CASSQASYEQYF
TGTGCCAGCAGCCAGGCCTCCTACGAGCAGTACTTC
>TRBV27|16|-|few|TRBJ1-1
CASSLSGVSSGTEAFF
TGTGCCAGCAGTTTATCGGGAGTCTCCAGCGGGACGGAAGCTTTCTTT
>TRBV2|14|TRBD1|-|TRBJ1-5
CASRGTGSTQPQHF
TGTGCCAGCAGGGGGACAGGATCCACTCAGCCCCAGCATTTT
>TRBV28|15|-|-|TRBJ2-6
CASSLGATGANVLTF
TGTGCCAGCAGTTTAGGAGCCACTGGGGCCAACGTCCTGACTTTC
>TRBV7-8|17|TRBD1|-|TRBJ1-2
CASSVRDSHGRDYGYTF
TGTGCCAGCAGCGTGAGGGACAGCCACGGGCGAGACTATGGCTACACCTTC
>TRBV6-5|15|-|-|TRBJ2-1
CASRRAAGTGNEQFF
TGTGCCAGCCGTCGTGCGGCGGGGACTGGGAATGAGCAGTTCTTC
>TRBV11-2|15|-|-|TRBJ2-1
CASSLDPGNYNEQFF
TGTGCCAGCAGCTTAGACCCAGGGAACTACAATGAGCAGTTCTTC
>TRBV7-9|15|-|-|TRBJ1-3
CASRSGQSSGNTIYF
TGTGCCAGCAGGTCAGGACAGAGCTCTGGAAACACCATATATTTT
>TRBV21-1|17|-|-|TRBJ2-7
CASSKGPPGSESYEQYF
TGTGCCAGCAGCAAAGGGCCCCCAGGTTCAGAGAGCTACGAGCAGTACTTC
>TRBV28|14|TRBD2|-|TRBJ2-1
CASSLSGGYNEQFF
TGTGCCAGCAGTCTTAGCGGGGGGTACAATGAGCAGTTCTTC
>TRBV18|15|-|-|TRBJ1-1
CASSFSQGQNTEAFF
TGTGCCAGCTCATTCTCACAGGGTCAGAACACTGAAGCTTTCTTT
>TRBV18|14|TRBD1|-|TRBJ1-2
CASSPQGQGNGYTF
TGTGCCAGCTCACCGCAGGGACAGGGGAACGGCTACACCTTC
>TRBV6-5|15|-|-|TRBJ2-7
CASSPDPGQFYEQYF
TGTGCCAGCAGCCCCGATCCGGGACAATTTTACGAGCAGTACTTC
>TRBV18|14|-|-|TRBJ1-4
CASSRGGTNEKLFF
TGTGCCAGCTCACGAGGGGGAACTAATGAAAAACTGTTTTTT
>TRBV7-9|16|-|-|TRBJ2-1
CASSQSLTAGSYEQFF
TGTGCCAGCAGCCAATCGTTAACAGCTGGGTCGTATGAGCAGTTCTTC
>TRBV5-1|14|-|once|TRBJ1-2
CASSYRSDNYGYTF
TGCGCCAGCAGTTACAGGTCCGATAACTATGGCTACACCTTC
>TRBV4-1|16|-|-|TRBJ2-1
CASSQDEAPGVREQFF
TGCGCCAGCAGCCAAGATGAAGCCCCGGGTGTTCGTGAGCAGTTCTTC
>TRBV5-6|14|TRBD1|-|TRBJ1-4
CASSLPYRGGELFF
TGTGCCAGCAGCTTGCCGTACAGGGGGGGTGAACTGTTTTTT
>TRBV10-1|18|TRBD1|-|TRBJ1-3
CASRGQALKKSSGNTIYF
TGCGCCAGCAGGGGACAGGCCTTAAAGAAGAGCTCTGGAAACACCATATATTTT
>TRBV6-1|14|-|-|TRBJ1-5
CASSELRARQPQHF
TGTGCCAGCAGTGAATTGAGGGCTCGTCAGCCCCAGCATTTT